The clone carrying this T cell receptor (beta chain) was recorded many times. Its antigen is unidentified. Arm-PCR of CDR3 regions with iRepertoire HTBI primers generated TCR beta libraries. Each CDR3 protein is one row after TCRdb ran MiXCR on the multiplex PCR reads. The sample records 300,000 to 350,000 distinct CDR3 sequences, roughly 21% being singletons. Noted time point: persistent/refractory GD, antithyroid drugs over 5 years with positive TRAb. PBMC RNA served as the TCR library source. The data are from a study of regulatory T cells in long-lasting Graves disease. Study as a whole: Over 5 years on antithyroid drugs plus positive TSH receptor antibodies marked Graves' disease as persistent. Study results and limitations: Thyroid tissue went unexamined; only peripheral blood was analyzed.

CDR3 length equals 13 residues. Germline CDR1 is MNHNS and CDR2 is SASEGT. The J segment lost 6 bases and the V segment lost 5 bases, leaving 3 bases of the junction unmatched. This chain links TRBV6-1 with TRBJ1-5, with TRBD1 matching 8 bases. The clonotype originates from a female donor with Graves disease. The material was peripheral blood mononuclear cells (PBMCs), obtained when the disease was refractory, from a patient treated with antithyroid drugs. The CDR3 loop is CASSPGGPQPQHF. The CDR3 DNA reads TGTGCCAGCAGTCCAGGGGGCCCTCAGCCCCAGCATTTT.